This T cell receptor (beta chain) stems from a study of long-term antiretroviral therapy in people with HIV. Study-wide points: Against controls, HIV repertoires showed narrower ranges of CDR3 length. ART-treated samples gained diversity yet remained below transplant donor controls.

A v3.0 immunoSEQ assay was performed at survey level. Sequencing aimed to cover roughly 35,000-50,000 T-cell genomes per sample. Produced via immunoSEQ multiplex PCR; TCRdb's table is partial and in-frame only. This table holds fewer than 15,000 clones, 83% found once. This CDR3 region has 12 residues. Germline CDR1 is LNHDA and CDR2 is SQIVND (reference sequence). The germline V and J ends were trimmed by 6 bases and 9 bases, with 14 bases remaining between them. About this clone itself: As yet, its antigen is unknown.

The sequence derives from a man aged 35-49 years with HIV. Sequenced here: unsorted PBMCs, sampled 3.4 years after starting antiretroviral therapy. This sequence joins TRBV19 and TRBJ1-1; D perhaps matches TRBD1 (6 bases). DNA of the CDR3: TGTGCCAGTAGACTTAGGACAGATAAAGCTTTCTTT. Translation: CASRLRTDKAFF. Together with reference TRBV19 and TRBJ1-1, the CDR3 gives the full variable domain: DGGITQSPKYLFRKEGQNVTLSCEQNLNHDAMYWYRQDPGQGLRLIYYSQIVNDFQKGDIAEGYSVSREKKESFPLTVTSAQKNPTAFYLCASRLRTDKAFFGQGTRLTVV.